This TCR beta chain was recorded in a study of PD-L1 blockade in urothelial cancer. On the study more broadly: Once treatment had started, blood was analyzed at 3 weeks (second dose) and again at 6 weeks.

Germline CDR1 is SGHTA and CDR2 is FQGTGA. Trimming cost V 2 bases and J 7 bases, with 15 bases left between them. The CDR3 loop spans 15 amino acids. Synthetic TCR analog templates were spiked into all PCRs individually. Generated by immunoSEQ multiplex PCR, the TCRdb table keeps only in-frame clones and is missing some. The sample has roughly 48,000 clones; over 75% are singletons. V and J are TRBV7-3 and TRBJ2-1, with a weak D call TRBD2 (6 bases). Sequencing used PBMCs, obtained around atezolizumab (anti-PD-L1) treatment. This TCR derives from a man aged 35-49 years with urothelial cancer. The CDR3 nucleotides read TGTGCCAGCAGCTTAGGGGGGAATATGGGGAATGAGCAGTTCTTC. Translation: CASSLGGNMGNEQFF.